This T cell receptor beta chain was sequenced in a study of blood T cell repertoires in COVID-19. At the level of the study: Italy, Spain and the United States were the sources of the convalescent and acute COVID-19 samples. T cells, B-cell-depleted T cells, or PBMCs supplied cDNA or gDNA.

As handled by the study authors: The authors estimated nucleated cell counts from reference gene primer amplification. Here immunoSEQ multiplex PCR was the method, and the copy in TCRdb shows in-frame clones only, minus some. V, J and clone size derive from that table, while D and trimming were established from the DNA sequence. The sample includes about 74,000 clones, 75% of them seen just once. The material sequenced was peripheral blood. The sequence was obtained from a man aged 70-80 years with acute or convalescent COVID-19.

Written as DNA, the CDR3 is TGTGCCAGCAGTTTATATAGAGGGACAGTAGCTAGCACAGATACGCAGTATTTT. This translates into CASSLYRGTVASTDTQYF. The chain joins TRBV27 to TRBJ2-3; 7 positions match TRBD1. V lost 1 base to trimming and J lost 0 bases; unmatched junction nucleotides: 10. Germline loops: CDR1 MNHEY, CDR2 SMNVEV (reference sequence). The CDR3 runs to 18 residues.